The clone carrying this TCR beta chain has only a few counts. TCRdb recomputed calls from the 5' RACE reads with MiXCR, one row per CDR3 protein. The sample has 400,000 to 500,000 distinct CDR3 sequences, 15% to 20% seen once. This sample stems from a study of T-cell memory formation after mild COVID-19. From germline, CDR1 is LNHDA and CDR2 SQIVND (reference sequence). The V end was cut by 3 bases, the J end by 3 bases, with 11 bases between. The CDR3 has 14 residues. The chain has TRBV19 and TRBJ1-2, with D unresolved. The sequence derives from an adult woman who had mild COVID-19 (a few samples of this study predate the infection). Cell type and time point are not known. Sequencing was done on a sample of PBMCs or a T cell subset sorted from them (not recorded which). CDR3 DNA: TGTGCCAGTAGTATCTGGGGTTTCGACTATGGCTACACCTTC. It encodes CASSIWGFDYGYTF.